What follows are 6 T cell receptor beta chains derived from one specimen sequenced in a study of T-cell memory formation after mild COVID-19. Each CDR3 protein gets one entry after TCRdb re-called the 5' RACE reads with MiXCR. The repertoire has 290,000 or so distinct CDR3 sequences, 15% to 20% of them found once; the top ten carry under 25%. The sequenced sample was PBMCs or a T cell subset sorted from them (not recorded which). The receptors come from a man younger than 30 who had mild COVID-19 (a few samples of this study predate the infection). Cell type and time point are not known.

Only a few counts were recorded for this clonotype. The chain carries TRBV29-1 and TRBJ2-3; the D gene is possibly TRBD2 (5 bases). V was cut by 8 bases and J by 6 bases, with 18 bases left in between. The CDR3 runs to 13 residues. Germline V CDR1 and CDR2: SQVTM, ANQGSEA. The DNA for the CDR3 is TGCAGCCCCATAGGACTTTACGGGGATACGCAGTATTTT. Translating gives CSPIGLYGDTQYF.

A few counts support this clonotype. This sequence joins TRBV5-6 and TRBJ2-3; D might be TRBD2 (6 bases). Germline CDR1 is SGHDT and CDR2 is YYEEEE. The CDR3 is 15 amino acids. Trimming left V 1 base short and J 1 base short, with 10 bases between. The DNA for the CDR3 is TGTGCCAGCAGCTTGTGGGGCGGGGGCACAGATACGCAGTATTTT. Its translation: CASSLWGGGTDTQYF.

This chain joins TRBV6-6 and TRBJ2-3; 12 bases map to TRBD2. The trim removed 7 bases at V and 4 bases at J, leaving 3 bases unmatched. CDR3 length: 14 residues. Germline loops: CDR1 MNHNY, CDR2 SVGAGI (reference sequence). The chain's CDR3 is CASITSGGSDTQYF. The CDR3 region has the DNA TGTGCCAGCATTACTAGCGGGGGGTCAGATACGCAGTATTTT.

The V gene is TRBV7-2, the J gene TRBJ2-3; tentatively, D is TRBD2 (7 bases). There are 17 residues in the CDR3. The germline V and J ends were trimmed by 4 bases and 6 bases, with 23 bases remaining between them. Germline CDR1 reads SGHTA; CDR2 reads FQGNSA. CDR3 sequence reads: CASSSAYRGGAGDTQYF. CDR3 nucleotides: TGTGCCAGCAGCTCCGCCTATAGGGGGGGGGCAGGGGATACGCAGTATTTT.

This clonotype was detected only a few times. This rearrangement joins TRBV12-3 or TRBV12-4 to TRBJ2-7, with 7 bases aligning to TRBD1. The CDR3 consists of 13 residues. V was pared by 6 bases and J by 6 bases, with 8 bases of the junction left unmatched. In DNA, the CDR3 is TGTGCCAGCAGCCCGTACAGGGGTATCGAGCAGTACTTC. Residues: CASSPYRGIEQYF.

This clonotype appeared many times. This sequence joins TRBV5-1 and TRBJ2-1; 9 bases line up with TRBD2. Unmatched junction bases numbered 9, after V lost 3 bases and J lost 5 bases. Germline assignment: CDR1 SGHRS and CDR2 YFSETQ. The length of the CDR3 is 16 residues. The CDR3 loop is CASSSLPASGNNEQFF. In DNA, the CDR3 is TGCGCCAGCAGCTCACTACCGGCTAGCGGGAACAATGAGCAGTTCTTC.